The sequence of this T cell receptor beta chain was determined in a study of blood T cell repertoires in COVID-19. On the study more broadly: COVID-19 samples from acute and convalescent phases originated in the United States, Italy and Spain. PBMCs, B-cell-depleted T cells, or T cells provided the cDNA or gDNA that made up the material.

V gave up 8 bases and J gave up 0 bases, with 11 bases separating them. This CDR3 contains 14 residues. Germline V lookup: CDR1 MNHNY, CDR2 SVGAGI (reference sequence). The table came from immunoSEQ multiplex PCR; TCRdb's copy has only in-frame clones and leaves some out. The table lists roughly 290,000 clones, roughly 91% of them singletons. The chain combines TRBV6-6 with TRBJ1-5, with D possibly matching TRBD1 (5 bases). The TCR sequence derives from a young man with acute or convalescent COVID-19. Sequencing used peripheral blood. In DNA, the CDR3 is TGTGCCAGCCTTCGGGGGGATAGCAATCAGCCCCAGCATTTT. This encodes CASLRGDSNQPQHF.